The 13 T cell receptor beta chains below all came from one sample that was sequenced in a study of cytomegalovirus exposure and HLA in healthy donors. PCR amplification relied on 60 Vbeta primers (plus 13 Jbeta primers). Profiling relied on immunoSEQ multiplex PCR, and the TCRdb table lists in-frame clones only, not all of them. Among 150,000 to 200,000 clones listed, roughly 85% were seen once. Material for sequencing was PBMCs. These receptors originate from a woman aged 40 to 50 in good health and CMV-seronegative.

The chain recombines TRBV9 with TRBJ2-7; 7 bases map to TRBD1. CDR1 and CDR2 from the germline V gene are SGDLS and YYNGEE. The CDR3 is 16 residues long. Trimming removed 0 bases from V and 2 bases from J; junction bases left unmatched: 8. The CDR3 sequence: CASSVEWTGSAYEQYF. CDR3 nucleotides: TGTGCCAGCAGCGTAGAATGGACAGGTTCCGCCTACGAGCAGTACTTC.

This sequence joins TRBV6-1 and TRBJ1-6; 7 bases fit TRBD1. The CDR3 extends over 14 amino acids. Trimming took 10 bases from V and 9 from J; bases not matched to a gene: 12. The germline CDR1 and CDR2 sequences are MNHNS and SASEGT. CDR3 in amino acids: CAIALPGGSSPLHF. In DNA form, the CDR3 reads TGTGCCATCGCGCTTCCAGGGGGAAGTTCACCCCTCCACTTT.

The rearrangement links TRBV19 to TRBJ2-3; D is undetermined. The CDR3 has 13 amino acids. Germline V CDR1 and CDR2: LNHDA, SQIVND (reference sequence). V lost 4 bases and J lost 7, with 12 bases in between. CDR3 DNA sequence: TGTGCCAGTAGTACGCTAGGATCCCATACGCAGTATTTT. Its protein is CASSTLGSHTQYF.

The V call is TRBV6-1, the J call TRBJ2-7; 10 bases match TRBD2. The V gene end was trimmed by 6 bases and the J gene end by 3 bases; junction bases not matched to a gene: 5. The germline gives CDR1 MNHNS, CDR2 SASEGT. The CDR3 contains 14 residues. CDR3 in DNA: TGTGCCAGCAGCCCGGGACTAGCGAACTACGAGCAGTACTTC. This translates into CASSPGLANYEQYF.

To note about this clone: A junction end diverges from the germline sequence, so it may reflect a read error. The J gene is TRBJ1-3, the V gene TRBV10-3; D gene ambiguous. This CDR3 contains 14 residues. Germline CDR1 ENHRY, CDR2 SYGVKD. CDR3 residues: CAISPGTSGDTIYF. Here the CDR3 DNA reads TGTGCCATCAGTCCCGGTACCTCTGGAGACACCATATATTTT.

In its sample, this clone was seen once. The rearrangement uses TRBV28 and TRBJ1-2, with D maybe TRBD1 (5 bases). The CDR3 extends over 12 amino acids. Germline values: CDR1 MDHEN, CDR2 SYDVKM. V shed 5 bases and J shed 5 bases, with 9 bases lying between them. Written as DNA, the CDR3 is TGTGCCAGCAGTGTGACAGAATATGGCTACACCTTC. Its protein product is CASSVTEYGYTF.

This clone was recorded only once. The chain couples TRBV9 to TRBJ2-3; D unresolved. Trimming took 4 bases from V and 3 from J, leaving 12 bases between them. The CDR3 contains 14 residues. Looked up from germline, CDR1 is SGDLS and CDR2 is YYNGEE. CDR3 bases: TGTGCCAGCAGCTTTCGACTGGATACAGATACGCAGTATTTT. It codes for CASSFRLDTDTQYF.

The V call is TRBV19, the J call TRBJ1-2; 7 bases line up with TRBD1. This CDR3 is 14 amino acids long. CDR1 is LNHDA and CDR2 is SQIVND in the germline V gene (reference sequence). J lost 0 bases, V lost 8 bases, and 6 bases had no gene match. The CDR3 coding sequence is TGTGCCAGTTTTACCCAGGGGGCTAACTATGGCTACACCTTC. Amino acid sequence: CASFTQGANYGYTF.

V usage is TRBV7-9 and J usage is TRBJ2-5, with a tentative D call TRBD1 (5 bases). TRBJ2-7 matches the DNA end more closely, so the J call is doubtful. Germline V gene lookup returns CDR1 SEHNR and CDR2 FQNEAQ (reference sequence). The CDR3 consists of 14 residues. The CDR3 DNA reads TGTGCCAGCAGCTTAGATGGGCAGGGCCGCGAGCAGTACTTC. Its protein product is CASSLDGQGREQYF.

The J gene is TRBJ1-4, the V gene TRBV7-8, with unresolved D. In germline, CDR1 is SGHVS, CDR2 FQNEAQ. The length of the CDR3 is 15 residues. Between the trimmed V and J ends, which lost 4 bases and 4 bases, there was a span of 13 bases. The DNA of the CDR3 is TGTGCCAGCAGCTCGAGAGCGGGGAGTAATGAAAAACTGTTTTTT. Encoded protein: CASSSRAGSNEKLFF.

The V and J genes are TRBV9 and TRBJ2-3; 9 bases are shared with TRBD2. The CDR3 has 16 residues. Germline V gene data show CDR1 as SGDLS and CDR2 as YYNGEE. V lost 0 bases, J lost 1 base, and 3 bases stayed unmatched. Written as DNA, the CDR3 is TGTGCCAGCAGCGTAGTGGAGCGGGGGGGCACAGATACGCAGTATTTT. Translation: CASSVVERGGTDTQYF. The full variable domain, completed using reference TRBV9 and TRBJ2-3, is DSGVTQTPKHLITATGQRVTLRCSPRSGDLSVYWYQQSLDQGLQFLIQYYNGEERAKGNILERFSAQQFPDLHSELNLSSLELGDSALYFCASSVVERGGTDTQYFGPGTRLTVL.

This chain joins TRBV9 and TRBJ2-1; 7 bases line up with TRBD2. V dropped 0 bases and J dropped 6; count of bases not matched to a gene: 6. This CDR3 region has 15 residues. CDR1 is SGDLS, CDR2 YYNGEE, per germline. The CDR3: CASSVGGSSSNEQFF. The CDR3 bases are TGTGCCAGCAGCGTAGGCGGGAGTAGTAGCAATGAGCAGTTCTTC.

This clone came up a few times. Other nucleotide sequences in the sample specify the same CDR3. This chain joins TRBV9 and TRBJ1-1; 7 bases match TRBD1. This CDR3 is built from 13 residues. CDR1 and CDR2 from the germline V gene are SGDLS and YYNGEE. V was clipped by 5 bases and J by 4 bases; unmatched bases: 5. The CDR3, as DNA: TGTGCCAGCAGTCGACAGGGAGGCACTGAAGCTTTCTTT. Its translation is CASSRQGGTEAFF.